This record covers a single TCR beta chain. Its antigen is not identified. The sample originates from a study of cytomegalovirus exposure and HLA in healthy donors. The study's findings and limits: Reportedly, cytomegalovirus status was diagnosed with high sensitivity and specificity.

The germline CDR1 and CDR2 sequences are SEHNR and FQNEAQ (reference sequence). V gave up 4 bases and J gave up 0 bases; unmatched junction bases: 4. The CDR3 has 15 residues. Method: immunoSEQ multiplex PCR; TCRdb's copy keeps in-frame clones and lacks some. The table includes under 80,000 clones, around 94% detected once. The rearrangement links TRBV7-9 to TRBJ2-7, with 9 bases lining up with TRBD2. The sequence was collected from a woman younger than 35 in good health and CMV-seropositive. The sequenced material came from PBMCs. In DNA form, the CDR3 reads TGTGCCAGCAGCTCCCGAGCGGGGGGCTCCTACGAGCAGTACTTC. It specifies CASSSRAGGSYEQYF. The full variable domain, with the rest looked up from reference TRBV7-9 and TRBJ2-7, is DTGVSQNPRHKITKRGQNVTFRCDPISEHNRLYWYRQTLGQGPEFLTYFQNEAQLEKSRLLSDRFSAERPKGSFSTLEIQRTEQGDSAMYLCASSSRAGGSYEQYFGPGTRLTVT.